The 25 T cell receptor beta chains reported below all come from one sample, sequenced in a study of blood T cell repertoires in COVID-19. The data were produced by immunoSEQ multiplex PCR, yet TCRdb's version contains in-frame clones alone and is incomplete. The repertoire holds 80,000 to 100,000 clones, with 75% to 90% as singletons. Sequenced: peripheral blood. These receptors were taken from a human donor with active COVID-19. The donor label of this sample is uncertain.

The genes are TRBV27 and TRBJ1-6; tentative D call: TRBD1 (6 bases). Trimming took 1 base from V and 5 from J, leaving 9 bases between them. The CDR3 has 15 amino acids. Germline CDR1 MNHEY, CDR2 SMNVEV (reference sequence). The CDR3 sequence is CASSLYRVDNSPLHF. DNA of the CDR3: TGTGCCAGCAGTTTATACAGGGTCGATAATTCACCCCTCCACTTT.

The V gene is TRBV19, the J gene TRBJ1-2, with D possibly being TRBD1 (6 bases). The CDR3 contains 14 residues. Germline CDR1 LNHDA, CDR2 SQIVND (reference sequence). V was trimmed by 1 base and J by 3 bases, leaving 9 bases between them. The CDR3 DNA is TGTGCCAGTAGTATAGGGACAGCCTACTATGGCTACACCTTC. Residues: CASSIGTAYYGYTF.

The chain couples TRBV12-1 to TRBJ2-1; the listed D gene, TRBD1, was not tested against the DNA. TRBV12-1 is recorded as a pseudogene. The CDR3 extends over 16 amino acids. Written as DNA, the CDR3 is TGTGCCAGCAGCTGCGGCCAGGGGTGCTCCTACAATGAGCAGTTCTTC. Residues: CASSCGQGCSYNEQFF.

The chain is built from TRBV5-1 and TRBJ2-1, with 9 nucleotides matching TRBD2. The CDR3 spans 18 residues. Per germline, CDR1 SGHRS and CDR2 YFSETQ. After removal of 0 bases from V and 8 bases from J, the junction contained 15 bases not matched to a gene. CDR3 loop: CASSLVASWRGGLDEQFF. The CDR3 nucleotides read TGCGCCAGCAGCTTGGTAGCGAGCTGGCGGGGGGGCTTAGATGAGCAGTTCTTC.

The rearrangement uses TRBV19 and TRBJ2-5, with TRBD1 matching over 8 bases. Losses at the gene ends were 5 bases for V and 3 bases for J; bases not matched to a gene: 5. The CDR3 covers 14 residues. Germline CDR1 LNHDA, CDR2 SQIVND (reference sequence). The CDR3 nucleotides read TGTGCCAGTAGTCTCCGGACAGGGAAAGAGACCCAGTACTTC. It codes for CASSLRTGKETQYF.

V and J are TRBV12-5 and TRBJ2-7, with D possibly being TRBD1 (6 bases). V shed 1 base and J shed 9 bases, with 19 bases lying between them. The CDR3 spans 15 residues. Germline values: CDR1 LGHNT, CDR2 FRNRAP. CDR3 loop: CASGLANRVEKGQYF. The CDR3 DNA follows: TGTGCTAGTGGTTTGGCGAACAGGGTAGAGAAGGGGCAGTACTTC.

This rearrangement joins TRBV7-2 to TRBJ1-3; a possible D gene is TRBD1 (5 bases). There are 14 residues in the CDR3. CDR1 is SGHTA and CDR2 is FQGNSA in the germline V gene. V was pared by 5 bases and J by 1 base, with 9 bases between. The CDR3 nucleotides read TGTGCCAGCAGCCCCGGGGGATCTGGAAACACCATATATTTT. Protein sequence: CASSPGGSGNTIYF.

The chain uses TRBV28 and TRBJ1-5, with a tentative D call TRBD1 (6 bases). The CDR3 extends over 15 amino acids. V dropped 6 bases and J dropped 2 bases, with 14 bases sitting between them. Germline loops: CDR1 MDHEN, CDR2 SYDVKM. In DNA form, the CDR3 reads TGTGCCAGCAGGCGGGGGGGCGGACGCAATCAGCCCCAGCATTTT. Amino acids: CASRRGGGRNQPQHF.

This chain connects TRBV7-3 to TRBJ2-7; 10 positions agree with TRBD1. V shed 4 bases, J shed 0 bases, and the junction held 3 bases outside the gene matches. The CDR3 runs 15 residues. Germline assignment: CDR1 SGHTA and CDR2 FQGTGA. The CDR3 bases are TGTGCCAGCAGCTACGGACAGGGGGACTCCTACGAGCAGTACTTC. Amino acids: CASSYGQGDSYEQYF.

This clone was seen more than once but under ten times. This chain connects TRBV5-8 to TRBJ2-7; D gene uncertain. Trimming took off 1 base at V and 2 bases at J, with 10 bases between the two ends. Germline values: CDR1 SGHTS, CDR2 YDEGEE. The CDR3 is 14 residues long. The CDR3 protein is CASSLLYSPYEQYF. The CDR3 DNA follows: TGTGCCAGCAGCTTGTTGTATAGCCCCTACGAGCAGTACTTC.

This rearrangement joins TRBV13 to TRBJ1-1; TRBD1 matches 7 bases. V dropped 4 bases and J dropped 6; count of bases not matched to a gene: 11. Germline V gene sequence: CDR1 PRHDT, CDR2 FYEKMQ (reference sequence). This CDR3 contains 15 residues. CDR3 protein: CASSSYRGASSEAFF. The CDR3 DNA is TGTGCCAGCAGCTCCTACAGGGGCGCCTCCTCTGAAGCTTTCTTT.

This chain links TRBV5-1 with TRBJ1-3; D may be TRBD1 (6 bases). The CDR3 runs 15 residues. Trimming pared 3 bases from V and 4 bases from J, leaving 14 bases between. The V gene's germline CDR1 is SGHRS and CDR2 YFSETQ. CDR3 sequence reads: CASSSGTPSGNTIYF. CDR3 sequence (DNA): TGCGCCAGCAGCTCAGGGACACCATCCGGAAACACCATATATTTT.

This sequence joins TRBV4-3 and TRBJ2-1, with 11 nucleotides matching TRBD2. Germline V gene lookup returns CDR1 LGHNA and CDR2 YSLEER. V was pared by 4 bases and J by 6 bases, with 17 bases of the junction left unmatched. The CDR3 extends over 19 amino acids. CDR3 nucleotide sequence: TGCGCCAGCAGCCCCGAGCCTAGCGGGGGGATCCTCCTACCCAATGAGCAGTTCTTC. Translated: CASSPEPSGGILLPNEQFF.

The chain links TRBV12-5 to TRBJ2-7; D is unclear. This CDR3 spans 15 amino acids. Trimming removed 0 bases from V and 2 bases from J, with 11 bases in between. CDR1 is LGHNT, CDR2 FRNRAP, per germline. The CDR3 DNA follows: TGTGCTAGTGGTTTGGTAGCCGGGTTAGCCTACGAGCAGTACTTC. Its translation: CASGLVAGLAYEQYF. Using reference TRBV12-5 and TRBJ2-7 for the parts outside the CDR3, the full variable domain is DARVTQTPRHKVTEMGQEVTMRCQPILGHNTVFWYRQTMMQGLELLAYFRNRAPLDDSGMPKDRFSAEMPDATLATLKIQPSEPRDSAVYFCASGLVAGLAYEQYFGPGTRLTVT.

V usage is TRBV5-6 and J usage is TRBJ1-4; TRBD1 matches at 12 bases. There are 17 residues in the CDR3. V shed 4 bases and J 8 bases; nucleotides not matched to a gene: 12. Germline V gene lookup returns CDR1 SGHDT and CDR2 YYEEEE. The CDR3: CASSRDRGRVRREKLFF. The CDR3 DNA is TGTGCCAGCAGCCGGGACAGGGGGCGCGTACGTAGAGAAAAACTGTTTTTT.

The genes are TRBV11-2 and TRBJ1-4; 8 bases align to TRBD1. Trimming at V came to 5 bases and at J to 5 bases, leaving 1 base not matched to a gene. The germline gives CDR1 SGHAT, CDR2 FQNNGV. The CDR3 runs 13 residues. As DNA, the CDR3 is TGTGCCAGCAGCCGGGACAGGAATGAAAAACTGTTTTTT. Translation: CASSRDRNEKLFF.

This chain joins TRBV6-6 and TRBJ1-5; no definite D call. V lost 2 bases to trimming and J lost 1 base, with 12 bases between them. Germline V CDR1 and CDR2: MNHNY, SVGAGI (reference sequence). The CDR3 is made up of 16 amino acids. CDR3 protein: CASSYPPGWSNQPQHF. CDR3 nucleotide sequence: TGTGCCAGCAGTTACCCTCCGGGGTGGAGCAATCAGCCCCAGCATTTT.

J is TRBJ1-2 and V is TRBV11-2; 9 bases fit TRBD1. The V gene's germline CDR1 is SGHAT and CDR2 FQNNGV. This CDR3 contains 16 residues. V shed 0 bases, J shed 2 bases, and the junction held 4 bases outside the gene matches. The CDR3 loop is CASSLDRTGVNYGYTF. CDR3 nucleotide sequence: TGTGCCAGCAGCTTAGACCGGACAGGGGTAAACTATGGCTACACCTTC.

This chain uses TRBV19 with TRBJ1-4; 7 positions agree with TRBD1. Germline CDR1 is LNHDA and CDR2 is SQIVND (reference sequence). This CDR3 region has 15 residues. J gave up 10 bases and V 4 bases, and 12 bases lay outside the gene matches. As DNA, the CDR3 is TGTGCCAGTAGTACCAGGGACAGCGGGGGAGGAAAACTGTTTTTT. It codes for CASSTRDSGGGKLFF.

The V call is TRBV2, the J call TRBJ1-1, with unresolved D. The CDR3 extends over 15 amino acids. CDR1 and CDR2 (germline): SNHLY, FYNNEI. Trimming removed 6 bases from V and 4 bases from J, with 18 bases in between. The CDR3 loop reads CASRGAWPESTEAFF. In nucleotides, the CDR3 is TGTGCCAGCAGGGGCGCTTGGCCTGAAAGCACTGAAGCTTTCTTT.

The CDR3 coding sequence is TGTGCCAGCAGCGTAGAATCGGGGTACTATGGCTACACCTTC. It encodes CASSVESGYYGYTF. This chain joins TRBV9 and TRBJ1-2; no firm D call. Germline values: CDR1 SGDLS, CDR2 YYNGEE. This CDR3 has 14 amino acids. The germline V and J ends were trimmed by 0 bases and 3 bases, with 9 bases remaining between them.

CDR3 protein: CASSRGLGNTIYF. CDR3 DNA: TGTGCCAGCAGCAGGGGGCTTGGAAACACCATATATTTT. The chain uses TRBV11-3 and TRBJ1-3; 7 nucleotides align to TRBD1. Trimming at V came to 5 bases and at J to 3 bases, leaving 1 base not matched to a gene. There are 13 residues in the CDR3. Germline CDR1 and CDR2: SGHNT and YENEEA.

CDR3 in DNA: TGTGCCAGCAGTCGACAGGGACCGAGCTCCTACGAGCAGTACTTC. This gives the protein CASSRQGPSSYEQYF. The chain links TRBV27 to TRBJ2-7, with 7 nucleotides matching TRBD1. Germline V gene lookup returns CDR1 MNHEY and CDR2 SMNVEV (reference sequence). The J segment lost 0 bases and the V segment lost 5 bases, leaving 7 bases of the junction unmatched. This CDR3 is 15 amino acids long.

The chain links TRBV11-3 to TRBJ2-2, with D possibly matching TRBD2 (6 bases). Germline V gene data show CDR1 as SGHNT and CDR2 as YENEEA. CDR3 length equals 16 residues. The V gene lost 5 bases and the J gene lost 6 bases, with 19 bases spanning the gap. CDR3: CASSPTSGLSSGELFF. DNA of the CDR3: TGTGCCAGCAGCCCCACTTCTGGACTATCGTCCGGGGAGCTGTTTTTT.

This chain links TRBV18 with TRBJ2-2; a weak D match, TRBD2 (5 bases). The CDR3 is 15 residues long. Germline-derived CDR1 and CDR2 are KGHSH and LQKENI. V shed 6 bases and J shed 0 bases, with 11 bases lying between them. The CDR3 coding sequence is TGTGCCAGCTCCCCCGGGGTGGCGAACACCGGGGAGCTGTTTTTT. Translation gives CASSPGVANTGELFF.